The 30 T cell receptor beta chains below all came from one sample that was sequenced in a study of T cell repertoires in cytomegalovirus infection. TCRdb ran MiXCR on the reads and lists one entry per CDR3 protein. The sample contains 150,000 to 200,000 distinct CDR3 sequences, roughly 9.8% of which appear only once. Sequences were obtained from PBMCs. These receptor sequences come from a human donor in good health (CMV status not recorded). Some clones in this sample may be carry-over from other donors' samples.

This clonotype was picked up many times. The chain is built from TRBV7-2 and TRBJ2-2; D might be TRBD2 (6 bases). Germline V CDR1 and CDR2: SGHTA, FQGNSA. V was trimmed by 5 bases and J by 2 bases, leaving 9 bases between them. The CDR3 length is 14 residues. The CDR3 nucleotides are TGTGCCAGCAGCATCGGACTAAACACCGGGGAGCTGTTTTTT. This codes for CASSIGLNTGELFF.

V usage is TRBV10-3 and J usage is TRBJ2-1; 11 nucleotides match TRBD2. After removal of 10 bases from V and 7 bases from J, the junction contained 6 bases not matched to a gene. CDR1 and CDR2 from the germline V gene are ENHRY and SYGVKD. The length of the CDR3 is 13 residues. CDR3 sequence: CATLAGGLNEQFF. CDR3 nucleotide sequence: TGTGCCACCCTAGCGGGAGGTTTGAATGAGCAGTTCTTC.

This clonotype showed up many times. This chain's CDR3 is CASSFGSTGETQYF. CDR3 coding DNA: TGTGCCAGCAGCTTCGGTTCCACGGGCGAGACCCAGTACTTC. The chain is built from TRBV7-2 and TRBJ2-5; no reliable D call. Looked up from germline, CDR1 is SGHTA and CDR2 is FQGNSA. The CDR3 has 14 amino acids. V lost 3 bases and J 5 bases, leaving 13 bases between the germline ends.

This clonotype was counted at least ten times. The gene calls are TRBV6-1 and TRBJ2-7; D is unclear. This CDR3 has 13 residues. CDR1 and CDR2 (germline): MNHNS, SASEGT. Trimming pared 5 bases from V and 3 bases from J, leaving 11 bases between. The CDR3 DNA is TGTGCCAGCAGTTCTCCCCCACTCTACGAGCAGTACTTC. Encoded protein: CASSSPPLYEQYF.

This clonotype came up many times. This chain joins TRBV7-2 and TRBJ2-1, with D hard to call. The V and J ends lost 2 bases and 9 bases respectively, with 5 bases between them. In germline, CDR1 is SGHTA, CDR2 FQGNSA. This CDR3 contains 11 residues. The CDR3 spells CASSLKGEQFF. In DNA, the CDR3 is TGTGCCAGCAGCTTAAAGGGTGAGCAGTTCTTC.

Details on this clonotype: A much larger clonotype is one base distant, so this may be a read error. The V and J genes are TRBV7-2 and TRBJ2-7; 12 bases map to TRBD2. The CDR3 sequence is 14 residues long. Per germline, CDR1 SGHTA and CDR2 FQGNSA. This CDR3 is CDSSSSGRADEQYF. The CDR3 coding sequence is TGTGACAGCAGCTCTAGCGGGAGGGCCGACGAGCAGTACTTC.

The table lists this clonotype with many counts. The chain joins TRBV7-2 to TRBJ2-7; TRBD2 matches 9 bases. Germline assignment: CDR1 SGHTA and CDR2 FQGNSA. V shed 1 base and J 4 bases; nucleotides not matched to a gene: 2. CDR3 length: 14 amino acids. The CDR3 protein is CASSLGGGAYEQYF. CDR3 DNA sequence: TGTGCCAGCAGCTTAGGCGGGGGGGCTTACGAGCAGTACTTC.

Ten or more counts support this clonotype. The DNA of the CDR3 is TGTGCCAGCAGCTTATTTTTCAGTCGGGAGAATGAGCAGTTCTTC. It is translated as CASSLFFSRENEQFF. The chain is built from TRBV7-2 and TRBJ2-1; a possible D gene is TRBD2 (6 bases). Germline lookup yields CDR1 SGHTA and CDR2 FQGNSA. V gave up 2 bases and J gave up 7 bases, with 15 bases separating them. The CDR3 contains 15 residues.

This clonotype was seen repeatedly, ten times or more. The chain has TRBV20-1 and TRBJ1-2; D unresolved. The CDR3 contains 13 residues. V was shortened by 5 bases and J by 3 bases, with 13 bases between the two germline ends. CDR1 is DFQATT, CDR2 SNEGSKA, per germline (reference sequence). CDR3 in amino acids: CSAATGRDYGYTF. The DNA of the CDR3 is TGCAGTGCTGCTACCGGGAGAGACTATGGCTACACCTTC.

The chain links TRBV4-1 to TRBJ1-1; D is undetermined. Per the germline V gene, CDR1 is MGHRA and CDR2 is YSYEKL. Trimming left V 4 bases short and J 5 bases short, with 14 bases between. This CDR3 comprises 14 residues. CDR3: CASSLGEGGTEAFF. CDR3 sequence (DNA): TGCGCCAGCAGCCTCGGGGAGGGAGGGACTGAAGCTTTCTTT.

This rearrangement joins TRBV20-1 to TRBJ1-5; tentatively, D is TRBD1 (6 bases). The CDR3 length is 17 residues. Trimming cost V 0 bases and J 5 bases, with 20 bases left between them. Germline V gives CDR1 DFQATT, CDR2 SNEGSKA (reference sequence). The CDR3 loop is CSARDRRREGGDQPQHF. CDR3 bases: TGCAGTGCTAGAGATCGTCGTCGGGAGGGGGGTGATCAGCCCCAGCATTTT.

This clonotype was seen ten or more times. The chain links TRBV10-3 to TRBJ1-3; 8 bases match TRBD1. V shed 6 bases, J shed 5 bases, and the junction held 6 bases outside the gene matches. CDR1 and CDR2 (germline): ENHRY, SYGVKD. This CDR3 region has 14 residues. The CDR3 nucleotides read TGTGCCATCAGGGAAGACAGGGGAAGAAACACCATATATTTT. It yields the protein CAIREDRGRNTIYF.

This clonotype was found many times. The J gene is TRBJ2-7, the V gene TRBV6-2 or TRBV6-3, with TRBD1 identical over 8 bases. CDR3 length equals 16 residues. Germline V gene sequence: CDR1 MNHEY, CDR2 SVGEGT. The V and J ends lost 4 bases and 3 bases, in that order; junction bases with no gene match: 11. The CDR3 DNA follows: TGTGCCAGCAGTTCCTTGGGTTCCGGGACAGGCTACGAGCAGTACTTC. It is translated as CASSSLGSGTGYEQYF.

This clonotype was counted many times. CDR3 protein: CASRAGTSGYTGELFF. The CDR3 DNA reads TGTGCCAGCAGAGCCGGGACTAGCGGATACACCGGGGAGCTGTTTTTT. The chain is built from TRBV6-6 and TRBJ2-2; 11 bases agree with TRBD2. The ends lost 6 bases at V and 3 bases at J; junction bases unmatched: 6. The CDR3 length is 16 residues. Germline CDR1 MNHNY, CDR2 SVGAGI (reference sequence).

This clonotype occurred many times. V and J are TRBV28 and TRBJ1-1; D is possibly TRBD1 (6 bases). The CDR3 runs to 16 residues. V dropped 8 bases and J dropped 1 base, with 20 bases sitting between them. Germline V gene sequence: CDR1 MDHEN, CDR2 SYDVKM. CDR3 nucleotide sequence: TGTGCCAGCTCAGAGAGACAGGTCTCTGCGAACACTGAAGCTTTCTTT. This codes for CASSERQVSANTEAFF.

This clonotype showed up many times. The chain uses TRBV7-2 and TRBJ2-7; D not resolved. V lost 2 bases to trimming and J lost 4 bases, with 9 bases between them. Germline CDR1 SGHTA, CDR2 FQGNSA. The CDR3 is 13 residues long. The CDR3 DNA follows: TGTGCCAGCAGCTTAAGTATAGAATACGAGCAGTACTTC. Its protein is CASSLSIEYEQYF.

J is TRBJ2-1 and V is TRBV19; 7 bases align to TRBD1. CDR3 length equals 15 residues. V was clipped by 3 bases and J by 5 bases; unmatched bases: 7. Germline V lookup: CDR1 LNHDA, CDR2 SQIVND (reference sequence). The CDR3 protein is CASSIGQATHNEQFF. The CDR3 DNA sequence: TGTGCCAGTAGTATCGGACAGGCAACCCACAATGAGCAGTTCTTC.

This clonotype was picked up a small number of times. V gene TRBV20-1 combines with J gene TRBJ2-4, with D possibly being TRBD2 (6 bases). Germline lookup yields CDR1 DFQATT and CDR2 SNEGSKA (reference sequence). The CDR3 is made up of 13 amino acids. V was shortened by 1 base and J by 4 bases, with 8 bases between the two germline ends. CDR3 amino acids: CSARGLGKNIQYF. The CDR3 DNA follows: TGCAGTGCTAGAGGACTAGGTAAAAACATTCAGTACTTC.

This clonotype was picked up many times. The V call is TRBV15, the J call TRBJ1-5, with a weak D call TRBD1 (6 bases). V was clipped by 1 base and J by 4 bases, with 14 bases between them. The CDR3 loop spans 16 amino acids. The germline gives CDR1 LNHNV, CDR2 YYDKDF (reference sequence). CDR3 DNA sequence: TGTGCCACCAGCAGAGCCGGCGACAGGTGGAATCAGCCCCAGCATTTT. This encodes CATSRAGDRWNQPQHF.

This clonotype counts as medium-sized (0.01 to 0.1%). This chain joins TRBV24-1 and TRBJ2-1; TRBD2 agrees at 8 bases. The CDR3 consists of 16 residues. The V and J ends lost 0 bases and 7 bases, in that order; junction bases with no gene match: 7. Germline V CDR1 and CDR2: KGHDR, SFDVKD. The CDR3 bases are TGTGCCACCAGTGATTTGTCGGGAGGGCCAAGGAATGAGCAGTTCTTC. Its protein is CATSDLSGGPRNEQFF.

V is TRBV20-1 and J is TRBJ2-7, with TRBD2 matching over 11 bases. This CDR3 spans 16 amino acids. CDR1 is DFQATT, CDR2 SNEGSKA, per germline (reference sequence). V was clipped by 6 bases and J by 2 bases; unmatched bases: 12. The CDR3 DNA follows: TGCAGTGCCCGGGTACTAGCGGGAGAAGTCCCCTACGAGCAGTACTTC. The encoded protein is CSARVLAGEVPYEQYF.

V gene TRBV11-2 combines with J gene TRBJ1-6; a weak D match, TRBD1 (6 bases). The CDR3 spans 14 residues. The V and J ends lost 7 bases and 5 bases respectively, with 12 bases between them. Germline V gives CDR1 SGHAT, CDR2 FQNNGV. CDR3: CASKGNRDNSPLHF. DNA for the CDR3: TGTGCCAGCAAGGGGAACAGGGATAATTCACCCCTCCACTTT.

This clonotype was counted ten times or more. This chain connects TRBV6-2 or TRBV6-3 to TRBJ2-4; weak D call: TRBD2 (7 bases). V was cut by 8 bases and J by 6 bases, with 17 bases left in between. Germline values: CDR1 MNHEY, CDR2 SVGEGT. The CDR3 is 14 residues long. CDR3: CASRGDKGGNIQYF. The CDR3 bases are TGTGCCAGCCGGGGGGACAAAGGGGGAAACATTCAGTACTTC.

This clonotype was seen a few times. The gene calls are TRBV19 and TRBJ2-5; 8 bases agree with TRBD1. Germline loops: CDR1 LNHDA, CDR2 SQIVND (reference sequence). The CDR3 spans 13 residues. Losses at the gene ends were 7 bases for V and 5 bases for J; bases not matched to a gene: 6. Here the CDR3 DNA reads TGTGCCAGTAAATCGGGACAGGACGAGACCCAGTACTTC. Its translation: CASKSGQDETQYF.

This chain joins TRBV5-4 and TRBJ2-5; D is possibly TRBD1 (6 bases). Per the germline V gene, CDR1 is SGHNT and CDR2 is YYREEE (reference sequence). V was clipped by 4 bases and J by 5 bases, with 15 bases between them. This CDR3 has 14 amino acids. CDR3 sequence: CASSNPQGPETQYF. The CDR3 DNA follows: TGTGCCAGCAGCAACCCTCAGGGGCCTGAGACCCAGTACTTC.

This chain uses TRBV28 with TRBJ1-5; D uncertain. The ends were cut back, 1 base at V and 3 bases at J, with 7 bases in the middle. This CDR3 is 14 amino acids long. Germline values: CDR1 MDHEN, CDR2 SYDVKM. CDR3 amino acids: CASSLFSFNQPQHF. The CDR3, as DNA: TGTGCCAGCAGTTTATTTTCCTTCAATCAGCCCCAGCATTTT. Together with reference TRBV28 and TRBJ1-5, the CDR3 gives the full variable domain: DVKVTQSSRYLVKRTGEKVFLECVQDMDHENMFWYRQDPGLGLRLIYFSYDVKMKEKGDIPEGYSVSREKKERFSLILESASTNQTSMYLCASSLFSFNQPQHFGDGTRLSIL.

This clonotype was observed at least ten times. The CDR3 DNA reads as TGTGCCAGCAGCAGCAGAGCGGGAGTGGGGGAGACCCAGTACTTC. This gives the protein CASSSRAGVGETQYF. The chain uses TRBV7-8 and TRBJ2-5; 8 bases fit TRBD2. Per the germline V gene, CDR1 is SGHVS and CDR2 is FQNEAQ. V lost 5 bases and J lost 5; bases outside the gene matches: 10. The CDR3 length is 15 residues.

This clonotype occurred many times. The genes are TRBV7-2 and TRBJ2-5, with TRBD1 as a possible D gene (6 bases). From germline, CDR1 is SGHTA and CDR2 FQGNSA. The CDR3 spans 14 residues. Trimming took off 3 bases at V and 0 bases at J, with 8 bases between the two ends. The CDR3 DNA is TGTGCCAGCAGCTTGACAGGCCACCAAGAGACCCAGTACTTC. It codes for CASSLTGHQETQYF.

There are a few counts of this clonotype. The chain is built from TRBV7-9 and TRBJ1-1, with a possible D match to TRBD1 (5 bases). Germline V gene data show CDR1 as SEHNR and CDR2 as FQNEAQ (reference sequence). This CDR3 comprises 14 residues. The V end was cut by 5 bases, the J end by 4 bases, with 14 bases between. This chain's CDR3 is CASSPFSRGTEAFF. CDR3 bases: TGTGCCAGCAGCCCCTTTAGTAGGGGCACTGAAGCTTTCTTT.

The chain links TRBV27 to TRBJ1-2; D gene uncertain. Trimming cost V 2 bases and J 0 bases, with 4 bases left between them. Germline V gene sequence: CDR1 MNHEY, CDR2 SMNVEV (reference sequence). The CDR3 is 13 residues long. DNA of the CDR3: TGTGCCAGCAGTTTAGCCGCTAACTATGGCTACACCTTC. Protein: CASSLAANYGYTF.